A single sample is the source of the 7 T cell receptor beta chains below, sequenced in a study of blood T cells in healthy people across ages (dated by TCRdb to the mid-2010s). Libraries were prepared through 5' RACE. A second PCR of roughly 6 to 12 cycles was performed with a sample-barcoded 5' primer and a J-beta primer mix. TCRdb trimmed the raw reads at Q25, called clones with MiXCR and kept productive beta chains. Every CDR3 protein is listed once, alongside the most common genes and DNA of its rows. This sample gives around 1,900,000 distinct CDR3 sequences in total; about 39% of them show up just once. The leading ten clones occupy roughly 24% of the sample. The sequencing input was blood. Receptors originate from a human donor in good health.

The gene calls are TRBV12-3 or TRBV12-4 and TRBJ2-5, with a possible D match to TRBD2 (7 bases). With 5 bases removed from V and 7 bases from J, the gap between germline ends came to 20 bases. This CDR3 contains 15 residues. The CDR3 is CASSSQGGVLGTQYF. Here the CDR3 DNA reads TGTGCCAGCAGTAGCCAAGGGGGGGTGCTTGGGACCCAGTACTTC.

Notes on this clonotype: The junction departs from the called germline gene at one end, perhaps through a read error. The rearrangement links TRBV24-1 to TRBJ2-6; D may be TRBD1 (6 bases). The germline CDR1 and CDR2 sequences are KGHDR and SFDVKD. The CDR3 runs 16 residues. The CDR3 DNA is TGTGCCACCAGTGACAGGGGAGTAGTCGGGGCCAACGTCCGGACTTTC. As protein: CATSDRGVVGANVRTF.

This chain links TRBV15 with TRBJ2-7; D perhaps matches TRBD1 (5 bases). CDR3 length equals 15 residues. Germline CDR1 is LNHNV and CDR2 is YYDKDF (reference sequence). The ends were cut back, 2 bases at V and 3 bases at J, with 14 bases in the middle. CDR3 amino acids: CATSRPPQGIYEQYF. The CDR3 bases are TGTGCCACCAGCAGACCCCCGCAGGGTATCTACGAGCAGTACTTC.

The chain carries TRBV18 and TRBJ1-1; 7 bases map to TRBD1. The CDR3 consists of 16 residues. The germline V gene has CDR1 KGHSH and CDR2 LQKENI. Trimming at V came to 4 bases and at J to 3 bases, leaving 11 bases not matched to a gene. CDR3 sequence: CASSLLKHRGDTEAFF. CDR3 coding DNA: TGTGCCAGCTCACTCCTAAAACACAGGGGTGACACTGAAGCTTTCTTT.

Remarks on this clonotype: A junction boundary mismatches the germline segment, possibly from a read error. This chain connects TRBV5-1 to TRBJ1-1; tentative D call: TRBD1 (5 bases). CDR3 length: 14 residues. Germline CDR1 and CDR2: SGHRS and YFSETQ. The DNA for the CDR3 is TGCGTCAGCAGCTTGGAACCGGGGGGCACTGAAGCTTTCTTT. It yields the protein CVSSLEPGGTEAFF.

V is TRBV7-7 and J is TRBJ2-1, with TRBD2 matching 10 bases. V dropped 2 bases and J dropped 9; count of bases not matched to a gene: 7. This CDR3 has 15 residues. Germline V gene data show CDR1 as SSHAT and CDR2 as FNYEAQ (reference sequence). The CDR3 DNA sequence: TGTGCCAGCAGCTTATCTAGCGGGGGTTCGGCTGAGCAGTTCTTC. Translated: CASSLSSGGSAEQFF.

This clonotype was seen more than once but under ten times. The V and J genes are TRBV20-1 and TRBJ1-2; D is ambiguous. The CDR3 has 14 amino acids. The germline gives CDR1 DFQATT, CDR2 SNEGSKA (reference sequence). Trimming removed 0 bases at V and 5 bases at J, with 13 bases between. The CDR3 protein is CSARDMGGIYGYTF. The DNA for the CDR3 is TGCAGTGCTAGAGATATGGGTGGGATATATGGCTACACCTTC.